Each of the 25 T cell receptor beta chains below was sequenced from the same sample in a study of T-cell memory formation after mild COVID-19. MiXCR, applied by TCRdb to the 5' RACE reads, yields one record per CDR3 protein. Among around 340,000 distinct CDR3 sequences listed, 14% were seen once. Sequencing input: PBMCs or a T cell subset sorted from them (not recorded which). Every receptor here comes from a man aged 18 to 30 who had mild COVID-19 (a few samples of this study predate the infection). Cell type and time point are not known.

Many counts were recorded for this clonotype. This sequence joins TRBV9 and TRBJ1-1; D is unresolved. V was shortened by 3 bases and J by 6 bases, with 9 bases between the two germline ends. The length of the CDR3 is 12 residues. Germline lookup yields CDR1 SGDLS and CDR2 YYNGEE. Here the CDR3 DNA reads TGTGCCAGCAGCGGAAACGGGCCTGAAGCTTTCTTT. This gives the protein CASSGNGPEAFF.

This clonotype was recorded a few times. The chain employs TRBV7-2 and TRBJ1-6; a possible D gene is TRBD1 (6 bases). This CDR3 has 17 amino acids. Trimming took 6 bases from V and 7 from J, leaving 22 bases between them. The germline CDR1 and CDR2 sequences are SGHTA and FQGNSA. The CDR3 DNA follows: TGTGCCAGCAGTCATGCAGGGACCCAGGGGCGGAATTCACCCCTCCACTTT. As protein: CASSHAGTQGRNSPLHF.

In its sample, this clonotype was seen many times. The chain carries TRBV4-2 and TRBJ2-2, with 7 bases that match TRBD2. Germline CDR1 is LGHNA and CDR2 is YNFKEQ. The CDR3 runs 16 residues. The J segment lost 0 bases and the V segment lost 4 bases, leaving 5 bases of the junction unmatched. The CDR3 DNA reads TGTGCCAGCAGCCCCGGGGGAGGGTCGAACACCGGGGAGCTGTTTTTT. Translated, it gives CASSPGGGSNTGELFF.

This chain connects TRBV6-5 to TRBJ2-5, with D perhaps TRBD1 or TRBD2 (5 bases each). This CDR3 is built from 12 residues. Trimming cost V 8 bases and J 5 bases, with 12 bases left between them. Germline lookup yields CDR1 MNHEY and CDR2 SVGAGI. The CDR3 sequence is CASGGLAETQYF. In DNA form, the CDR3 reads TGTGCCAGCGGGGGTTTGGCTGAGACCCAGTACTTC.

This clonotype was detected only a few times. The chain couples TRBV15 to TRBJ1-1; maybe TRBD1 (5 bases). CDR1 LNHNV and CDR2 YYDKDF come from the germline V gene (reference sequence). The CDR3 covers 15 residues. Trimming pared 1 base from V and 4 bases from J, leaving 13 bases between. The CDR3 here is CATSRGGAGSTEAFF. The DNA of the CDR3 is TGTGCCACCAGCAGAGGAGGGGCTGGGAGCACTGAAGCTTTCTTT.

To note about this clonotype: An end of the junction does not agree with germline; a read error may underlie this. This rearrangement joins TRBV12-3 or TRBV12-4 to TRBJ1-1, with 10 bases identical to TRBD1. This CDR3 has 12 residues. The CDR3 reads CASSFGTGVKGF. CDR3 nucleotides: TGTGCCAGCAGTTTCGGGACAGGGGTAAAAGGGTTT.

This clonotype was picked up a small number of times. The rearrangement uses TRBV6-2 or TRBV6-3 and TRBJ1-5, with a tentative D call TRBD1 (5 bases). The germline V gene encodes CDR1 MNHEY and CDR2 SVGEGT. The CDR3 is made up of 13 amino acids. Trimming cost V 8 bases and J 10 bases, with 18 bases left between them. The CDR3 DNA sequence: TGTGCCAGCGGCCTCCAAGGGCAGGGACCCCAGCATTTT. Protein sequence: CASGLQGQGPQHF.

The J gene is TRBJ2-5, the V gene TRBV11-1, with 8 bases lining up with TRBD2. Germline V gene lookup returns CDR1 SGHAT and CDR2 FQDESV (reference sequence). The CDR3 consists of 12 residues. V shed 10 bases and J 3 bases; nucleotides not matched to a gene: 4. CDR3 nucleotides: TGTGCCACAAATAGCGGGGAAGAGACCCAGTACTTC. It is translated as CATNSGEETQYF.

This clonotype has a handful of counts. The V call is TRBV29-1, the J call TRBJ2-6; no firm D call. Trimming cost V 4 bases and J 1 base, with 8 bases left between them. The CDR3 has 14 amino acids. CDR1 and CDR2 (germline): SQVTM, ANQGSEA. The CDR3 nucleotides read TGCAGCGTTGCGATGGGATCTGGGGCCAACGTCCTGACTTTC. Translated: CSVAMGSGANVLTF. The whole variable domain, remainder taken from reference TRBV29-1 and TRBJ2-6, is SAVISQKPSRDICQRGTSLTIQCQVDSQVTMMFWYRQQPGQSLTLIATANQGSEATYESGFVIDKFPISRPNLTFSTLTVSNMSPEDSSIYLCSVAMGSGANVLTFGAGSRLTVL.

The V and J genes are TRBV20-1 and TRBJ2-7; D unresolved. CDR1 and CDR2 from the germline V gene are DFQATT and SNEGSKA (reference sequence). This CDR3 has 13 residues. V was trimmed by 5 bases and J by 4 bases, leaving 15 bases between them. The DNA for the CDR3 is TGCAGTGCTCTCGGCAGGTCGACGTACGAGCAGTACGTC. This encodes CSALGRSTYEQYV.

This clonotype was counted between two and nine times. The rearrangement uses TRBV5-1 and TRBJ2-7; D is perhaps TRBD2 (5 bases). Germline loops: CDR1 SGHRS, CDR2 YFSETQ. V was clipped by 5 bases and J by 5 bases, with 17 bases between them. The CDR3 has 14 amino acids. The CDR3 loop is CASRGNSVNNEQYF. DNA for the CDR3: TGCGCCAGCAGGGGTAATAGCGTTAACAACGAGCAGTACTTC. Together with reference TRBV5-1 and TRBJ2-7, the CDR3 gives the full variable domain: KAGVTQTPRYLIKTRGQQVTLSCSPISGHRSVSWYQQTPGQGLQFLFEYFSETQRNKGNFPGRFSGRQFSNSRSEMNVSTLELGDSALYLCASRGNSVNNEQYFGPGTRLTVT.

The chain couples TRBV2 to TRBJ2-7; 7 bases map to TRBD1. Trimming cost V 6 bases and J 1 base; bases outside gene matches: 6. The CDR3 length is 14 residues. Looked up from germline, CDR1 is SNHLY and CDR2 is FYNNEI. Here the CDR3 reads CASRVRGWSYEQYF. The CDR3 DNA reads as TGTGCCAGCAGGGTCAGGGGGTGGTCCTACGAGCAGTACTTC.

This clonotype appeared a few times. The chain has TRBV12-3 or TRBV12-4 and TRBJ2-1; 8 nucleotides agree with TRBD1. Trimming removed 6 bases from V and 5 bases from J; junction bases left unmatched: 9. CDR3 size: 15 residues. The CDR3 loop reads CASSRGQVGNNEQFF. Written as DNA, the CDR3 is TGTGCCAGCAGCCGGGGACAGGTGGGAAACAATGAGCAGTTCTTC.

J is TRBJ1-6 and V is TRBV6-5; tentatively, D is TRBD1 (5 bases). V lost 2 bases, J lost 9 bases, and 14 bases lay in between. The CDR3 runs to 15 residues. Germline V CDR1 and CDR2: MNHEY, SVGAGI. As DNA, the CDR3 is TGTGCCAGCAGTTACGAGGGGAAGAATGGTTCACCCCTCCACTTT. The encoded protein is CASSYEGKNGSPLHF.

The chain employs TRBV10-3 and TRBJ1-1; D unclear. This CDR3 contains 13 residues. V was pared by 4 bases and J by 1 base, with 7 bases between. CDR1 is ENHRY and CDR2 is SYGVKD in the germline V gene. The CDR3 loop reads CAISGQENTEAFF. Written as DNA, the CDR3 is TGTGCCATCAGTGGGCAAGAGAACACTGAAGCTTTCTTT.

This clonotype appeared many times. The chain combines TRBV5-1 with TRBJ2-3, with 11 positions matching TRBD2. The CDR3 length is 17 residues. CDR1 SGHRS and CDR2 YFSETQ come from the germline V gene. The trim removed 3 bases at V and 2 bases at J, leaving 8 bases unmatched. The CDR3 DNA reads TGCGCCAGCAGCTCGCATAGCGGGGGGGGACTCACAGATACGCAGTATTTT. Amino acids: CASSSHSGGGLTDTQYF.

This clonotype has only a few counts. The CDR3 loop reads CASSPTAGATNEKLFF. The CDR3 nucleotides are TGTGCCAGCAGCCCGACCGCGGGGGCGACTAATGAAAAACTGTTTTTT. V gene TRBV14 combines with J gene TRBJ1-4, with a tentative D call TRBD1 (6 bases). The CDR3 is made up of 16 amino acids. CDR1 and CDR2 from the germline V gene are SGHDN and FVKESK. V was cut by 4 bases and J by 2 bases, with 14 bases left in between.

The chain has TRBV4-1 and TRBJ2-7; the D is unclear. V lost 1 base and J 3 bases, leaving 13 bases between the germline ends. Germline CDR1 and CDR2: MGHRA and YSYEKL. This CDR3 is built from 15 residues. The CDR3 here is CASSQVLTARYEQYF. In DNA form, the CDR3 reads TGCGCCAGCAGCCAAGTCCTCACGGCCCGCTACGAGCAGTACTTC.

This rearrangement joins TRBV5-1 to TRBJ1-2, with TRBD1 matching over 8 bases. The junction had 9 bases not matched to a gene; V was cut back by 1 base and J by 4 bases. The germline V gene encodes CDR1 SGHRS and CDR2 YFSETQ. The CDR3 runs 16 residues. In nucleotides, the CDR3 is TGCGCCAGCAGCTTGCTTTCTCAGGGGGCGAGCTATGGCTACACCTTC. Its translation is CASSLLSQGASYGYTF.

This clonotype was observed a few times. V usage is TRBV7-2 and J usage is TRBJ1-2; a possible D gene is TRBD1 (6 bases). Trimming pared 6 bases from V and 7 bases from J, leaving 18 bases between. CDR1 is SGHTA and CDR2 is FQGNSA in the germline V gene. This CDR3 has 14 residues. The CDR3 is CASSRWDNYFGYTF. CDR3 bases: TGTGCCAGCAGTCGCTGGGACAACTATTTTGGCTACACCTTC.

The sample holds a few counts of this clonotype. The rearrangement uses TRBV7-8 and TRBJ2-3; possible D gene TRBD2, 5 bases. The V end lost 3 bases, the J end lost 2 bases, and 12 bases lay between the germline ends. CDR1 and CDR2 from the germline V gene are SGHVS and FQNEAQ. The CDR3 loop spans 15 amino acids. CDR3: CASSFPGLSTDTQYF. The DNA for the CDR3 is TGTGCCAGCAGCTTTCCCGGACTCTCCACAGATACGCAGTATTTT.

A note on this clonotype: One junction end disagrees with the germline gene, perhaps due to a read error. This chain uses TRBV5-8 with TRBJ1-4; D call uncertain. The germline CDR1 and CDR2 sequences are SGHTS and YDEGEE. The CDR3 loop spans 8 amino acids. The CDR3 is CASRSGSF. CDR3 DNA sequence: TGTGCCAGCAGGTCTGGATCTTTT.

The V and J genes are TRBV6-5 and TRBJ1-4, with 8 bases lining up with TRBD1. Germline values: CDR1 MNHEY, CDR2 SVGAGI. V shed 3 bases, J shed 12 bases, and the junction held 12 bases outside the gene matches. The length of the CDR3 is 15 residues. CDR3 residues: CASSYLPGQEGQLFF. For the CDR3, the DNA is TGTGCCAGCAGTTATCTCCCGGGACAGGAGGGGCAACTGTTTTTT.

This clonotype was seen a handful of times. This chain links TRBV10-3 with TRBJ1-1; possible D gene TRBD1, 5 bases. V lost 3 bases and J lost 4, with 15 bases in between. From germline, CDR1 is ENHRY and CDR2 SYGVKD. This CDR3 comprises 15 residues. The CDR3 loop reads CAISDSGSGSTEAFF. CDR3 bases: TGTGCCATCAGTGACTCAGGGTCGGGGAGCACTGAAGCTTTCTTT.

This clonotype appeared a few times. The genes are TRBV11-2 and TRBJ2-5, with D possibly being TRBD2 (6 bases). CDR1 is SGHAT and CDR2 is FQNNGV in the germline V gene. This CDR3 has 14 amino acids. V was shortened by 3 bases and J by 5 bases, with 13 bases between the two germline ends. CDR3 sequence reads: CASSFNTAGETQYF. CDR3 sequence (DNA): TGTGCCAGCAGCTTTAATACAGCGGGTGAGACCCAGTACTTC. The complete variable domain, with remaining parts taken from reference TRBV11-2 and TRBJ2-5, reads EAGVAQSPRYKIIEKRQSVAFWCNPISGHATLYWYQQILGQGPKLLIQFQNNGVVDDSQLPKDRFSAERLKGVDSTLKIQPAKLEDSAVYLCASSFNTAGETQYFGPGTRLLVL.